The text below deals with one T cell receptor (beta chain). The antigen this receptor binds is unknown. The input lacks base qualities; no much larger clone sits a single base away. Library preparation used the immunoSEQ multiplex PCR assay. Genomic DNA from the sorted T-cell subsets was used to amplify and sequence rearranged TCR beta chain products. The authors' analysis ran thus. Shannon entropy and Simpson indices were used to measure how diverse the repertoire of productive TCR beta rearrangements was. To assess clonal expansion, the frequencies of the 100 most abundant productive TCR beta clonotypes were added up as a share of total reads. The TRB repertoires were evaluated with a self-reactivity index based on amino acid usage at CDR3beta positions 6 and 7. Two-way ANOVA was applied to the repertoire analyses, whereas Student t or Mann-Whitney tests were applied to the flow cytometric analyses. In TCRdb, the immuneACCESS table is reduced to in-frame sequences with V and J assigned. These tables do not hold every clone; where another copy was compared, an unresolved V gene accounts for under half, and the others remain unexplained. D and trimming come from the DNA, and the V and J calls and clone size come from that table. The table for this sample lists about 30,000 clones; roughly 96% of them were counted only once. About 0.35% of the sample rests with the top ten.

The record originates from a study of regulatory and conventional T cells in RAG deficiency (dated by TCRdb to the late 2010s). For context, the study as a whole: The study used high-throughput TCR beta sequencing to compare repertoire diversity and composition of Treg, conventional CD4+ and CD8+ T cells between RAG-deficient patients and healthy controls. Here is what the overall study found, with its caveats: For some subjects, some analyses of T-cell subsets were not performed. Shorter CDR3 lengths were found in all patient T-cell subsets, and >80% Treg-Tconv repertoire overlap at nucleotide and amino acid level was observed in Omenn syndrome patients. Compared with control T-cell subpopulations, the RAG-deficient patients had markedly lower Shannon entropy and higher Simpson indices. In Omenn syndrome patients, sorted CD25-high CD127-low cells may represent peripherally activated cells rather than bona fide Treg cells. In Omenn syndrome and CID/AS patients compared with controls, around 100-fold fewer unique TCR beta sequences were detected from Treg cells, versus 9 to 10-fold fewer for other subsets.

Before genomic DNA extraction, conventional CD4+ T cells were purified from blood as CD25-low CD127-high cells. Repertoire analyses used fewer than ten healthy control donors as the comparison group. The sample was also reused in another study, on regulatory T cells. The second study reports: For the multiplex PCR, 52 forward TRBV primers and 13 reverse TRBJ primers were used, and amplification bias was corrected with both assay-based and computational methods. Patient repertoires showed restricted unique TRB V-J pairs and skewed V and J gene usage, most marked in regulatory T cells. The study compared T-cell receptor beta repertoires of sorted regulatory, conventional CD4+ and CD8+ T cells in CD3G-deficient patients with those in healthy controls. Ficoll density separation was used to isolate peripheral blood mononuclear cells. Within the immunoSEQ assay, multiplex PCR amplified rearranged TRB loci from genomic DNA. An Illumina HiSeq platform was used to sequence the TRB amplicons. Custom algorithms error-filtered the raw sequences and aligned them to reference gene sequences, after which the immunoSEQ online tools were used for analysis. Frequencies of productive and nonproductive TRB rearrangements were assessed among unique sequences as well as among total sequences. Group comparisons used t tests, Mann-Whitney tests or two-way ANOVA run in Prism software.

Sequenced: CD25- CD4+ T cells sorted from blood. The sequence derives from a human donor in good health.

The base sequence is TGTGCCAGCTCACGGTCGGGGAATGAAAAACTGTTTTTT. Translated, this is CASSRSGNEKLFF. The rearrangement combines TRBV18 with TRBJ1-4; the D gene lacks a confident call. V and J are truncated by 4 bases and 5 bases respectively, leaving an intervening sequence of 8 bases. The CDR3 runs 13 amino acids, cysteine and phenylalanine included. Only the CDR3 DNA is retained, 39 bases long and in frame from the first base. The germline V gene gives CDR1 as KGHSH and CDR2 as LQKENI.